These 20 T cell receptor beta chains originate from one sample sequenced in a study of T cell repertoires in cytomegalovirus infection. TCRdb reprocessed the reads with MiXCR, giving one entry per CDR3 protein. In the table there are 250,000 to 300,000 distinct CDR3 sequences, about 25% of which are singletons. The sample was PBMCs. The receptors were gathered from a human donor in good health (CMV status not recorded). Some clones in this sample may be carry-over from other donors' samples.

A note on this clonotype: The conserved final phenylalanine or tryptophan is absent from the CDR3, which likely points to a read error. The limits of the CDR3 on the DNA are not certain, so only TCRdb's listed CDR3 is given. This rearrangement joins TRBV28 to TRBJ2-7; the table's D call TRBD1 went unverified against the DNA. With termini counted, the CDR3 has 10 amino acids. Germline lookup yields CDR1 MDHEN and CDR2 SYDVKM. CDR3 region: CASSPGPPGI.

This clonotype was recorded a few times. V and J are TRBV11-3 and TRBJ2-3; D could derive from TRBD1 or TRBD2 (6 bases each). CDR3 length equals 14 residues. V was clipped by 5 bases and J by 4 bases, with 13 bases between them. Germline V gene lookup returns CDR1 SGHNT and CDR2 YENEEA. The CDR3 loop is CASSPGGRPDTQYF. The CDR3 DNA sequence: TGTGCCAGCAGCCCTGGGGGGCGGCCAGATACGCAGTATTTT.

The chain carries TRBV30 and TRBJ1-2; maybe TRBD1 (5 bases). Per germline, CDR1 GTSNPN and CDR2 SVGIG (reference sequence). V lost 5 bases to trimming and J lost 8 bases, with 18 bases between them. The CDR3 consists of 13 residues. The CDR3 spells CAWGAPPGRGYTF. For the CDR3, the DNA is TGTGCCTGGGGGGCCCCTCCCGGCAGAGGCTACACCTTC.

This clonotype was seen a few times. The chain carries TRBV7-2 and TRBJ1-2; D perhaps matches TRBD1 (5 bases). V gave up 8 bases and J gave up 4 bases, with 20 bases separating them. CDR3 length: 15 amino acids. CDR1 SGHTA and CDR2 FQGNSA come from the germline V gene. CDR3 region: CASRQAGQKSYGYTF. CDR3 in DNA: TGTGCCAGCCGCCAGGCGGGGCAGAAATCCTATGGCTACACCTTC.

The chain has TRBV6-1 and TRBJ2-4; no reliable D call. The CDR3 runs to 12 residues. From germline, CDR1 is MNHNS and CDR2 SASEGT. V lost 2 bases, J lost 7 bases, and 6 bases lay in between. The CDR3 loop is CASSEIGNIQYF. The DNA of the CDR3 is TGTGCCAGCAGTGAAATTGGGAACATTCAGTACTTC.

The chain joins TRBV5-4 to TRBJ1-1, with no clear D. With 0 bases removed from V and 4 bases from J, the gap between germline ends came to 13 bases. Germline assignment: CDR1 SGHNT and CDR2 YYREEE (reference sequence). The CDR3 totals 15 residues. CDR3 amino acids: CASSLGERRGTEAFF. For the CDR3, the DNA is TGTGCCAGCAGCTTGGGGGAACGGCGGGGCACTGAAGCTTTCTTT.

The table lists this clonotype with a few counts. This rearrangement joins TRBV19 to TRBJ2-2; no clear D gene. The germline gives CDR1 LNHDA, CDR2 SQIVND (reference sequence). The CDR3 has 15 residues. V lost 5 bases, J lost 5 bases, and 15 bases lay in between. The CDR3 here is CASSSRRVGTGELFF. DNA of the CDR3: TGTGCCAGTAGTTCCCGCCGTGTGGGGACCGGGGAGCTGTTTTTT.

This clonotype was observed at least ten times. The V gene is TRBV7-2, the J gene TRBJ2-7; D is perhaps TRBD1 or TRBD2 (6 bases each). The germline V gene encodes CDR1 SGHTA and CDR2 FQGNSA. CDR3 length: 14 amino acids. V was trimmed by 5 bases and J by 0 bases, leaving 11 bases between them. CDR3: CASSRGDTSYEQYF. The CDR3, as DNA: TGTGCCAGCAGCCGCGGGGACACCTCCTACGAGCAGTACTTC.

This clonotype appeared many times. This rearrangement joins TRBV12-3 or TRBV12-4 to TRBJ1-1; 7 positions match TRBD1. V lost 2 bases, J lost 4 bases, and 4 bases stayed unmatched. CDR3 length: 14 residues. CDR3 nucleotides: TGTGCCAGCAGTTTAAGACAGGGTTTCACTGAAGCTTTCTTT. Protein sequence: CASSLRQGFTEAFF.

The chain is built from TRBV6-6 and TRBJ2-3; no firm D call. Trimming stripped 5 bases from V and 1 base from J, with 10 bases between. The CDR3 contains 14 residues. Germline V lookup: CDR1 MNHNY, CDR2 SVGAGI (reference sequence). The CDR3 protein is CASSGFIGTDTQYF. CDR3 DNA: TGTGCCAGCAGTGGGTTTATTGGCACAGATACGCAGTATTTT.

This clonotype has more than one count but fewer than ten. For the CDR3, the DNA is TGTGCCAGCAGAGCTACAGGGGTTGCTGGCTACACCTTC. It encodes CASRATGVAGYTF. The rearrangement uses TRBV12-3 or TRBV12-4 and TRBJ1-2, with 7 bases fitting TRBD1. This CDR3 has 13 amino acids. V was clipped by 6 bases and J by 7 bases; unmatched bases: 8.

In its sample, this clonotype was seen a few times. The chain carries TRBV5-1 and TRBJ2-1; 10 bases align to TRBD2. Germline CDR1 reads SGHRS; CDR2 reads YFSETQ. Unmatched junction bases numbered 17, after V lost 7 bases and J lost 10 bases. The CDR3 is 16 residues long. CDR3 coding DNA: TGCGCCAGCGAGGTAGCGGGAGGTACCATATCTGCGGAGCAGTTCTTC. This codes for CASEVAGGTISAEQFF.

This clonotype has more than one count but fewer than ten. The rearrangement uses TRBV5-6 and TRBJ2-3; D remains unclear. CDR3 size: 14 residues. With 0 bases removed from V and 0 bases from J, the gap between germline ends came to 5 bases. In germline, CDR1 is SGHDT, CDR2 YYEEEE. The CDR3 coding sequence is TGTGCCAGCAGCTTGGAAACTAGCACAGATACGCAGTATTTT. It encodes CASSLETSTDTQYF.

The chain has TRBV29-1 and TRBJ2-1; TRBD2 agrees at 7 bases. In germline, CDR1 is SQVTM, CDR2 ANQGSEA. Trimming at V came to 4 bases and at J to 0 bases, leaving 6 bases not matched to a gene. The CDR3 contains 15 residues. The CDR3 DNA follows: TGCAGCGTTGTCTGGGGCGGGAGCTCCTACAATGAGCAGTTCTTC. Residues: CSVVWGGSSYNEQFF.

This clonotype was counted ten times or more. The CDR3 region is CASSLSQTNNEQFF. The CDR3 DNA reads as TGTGCCAGCAGCTTAAGCCAGACGAACAATGAGCAGTTCTTC. The rearrangement links TRBV7-3 to TRBJ2-1; D gene ambiguous. Germline-derived CDR1 and CDR2 are SGHTA and FQGTGA. This CDR3 has 14 residues. Trimming left V 1 base short and J 5 bases short, with 9 bases between. The variable domain in full, completed from reference TRBV7-3 and TRBJ2-1, reads GAGVSQTPSNKVTEKGKYVELRCDPISGHTALYWYRQSLGQGPEFLIYFQGTGAADDSGLPNDRFFAVRPEGSVSTLKIQRTERGDSAVYLCASSLSQTNNEQFFGPGTRLTVL.

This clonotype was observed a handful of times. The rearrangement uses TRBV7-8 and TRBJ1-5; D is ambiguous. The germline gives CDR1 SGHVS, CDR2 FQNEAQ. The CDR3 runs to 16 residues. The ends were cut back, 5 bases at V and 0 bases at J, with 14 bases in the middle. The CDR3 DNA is TGTGCCAGCAGCGCGTGGGGTATGGGTAGCAATCAGCCCCAGCATTTT. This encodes CASSAWGMGSNQPQHF.

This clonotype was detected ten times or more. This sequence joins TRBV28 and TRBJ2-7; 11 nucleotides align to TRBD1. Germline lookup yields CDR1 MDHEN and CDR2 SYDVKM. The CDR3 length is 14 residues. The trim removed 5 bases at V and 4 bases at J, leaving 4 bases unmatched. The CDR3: CASSPGQGAYEQYF. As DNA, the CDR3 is TGTGCCAGCAGTCCCGGACAGGGGGCTTACGAGCAGTACTTC.

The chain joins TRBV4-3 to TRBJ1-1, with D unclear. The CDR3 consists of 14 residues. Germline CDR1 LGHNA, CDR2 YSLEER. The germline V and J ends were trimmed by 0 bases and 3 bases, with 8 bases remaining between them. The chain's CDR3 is CASSQDLGYTEAFF. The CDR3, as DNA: TGCGCCAGCAGCCAAGATCTAGGGTACACTGAAGCTTTCTTT.

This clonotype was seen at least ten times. CDR3 coding DNA: TGTGCCAGCAGTCCAAGCCTGCTGCAAGAGACCCAGTACTTC. Protein: CASSPSLLQETQYF. The V gene is TRBV7-2, the J gene TRBJ2-5; D is undetermined. The V gene's germline CDR1 is SGHTA and CDR2 FQGNSA. Trimming took 6 bases from V and 2 from J, leaving 13 bases between them. The CDR3 extends over 14 amino acids.

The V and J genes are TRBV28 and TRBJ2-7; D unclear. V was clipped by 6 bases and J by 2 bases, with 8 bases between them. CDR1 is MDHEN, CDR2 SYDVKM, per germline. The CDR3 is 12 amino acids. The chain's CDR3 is CASRHDAYEQYF. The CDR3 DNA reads TGTGCCAGCAGACACGATGCCTACGAGCAGTACTTC.